One sample yielded the 21 T cell receptor beta chains listed below, sequenced in a study of monozygotic twins with inflammatory bowel disease. From its re-call of the 5' RACE reads, TCRdb lists each CDR3 protein once, without DNA. The table for this sample gives around 410,000 distinct CDR3 sequences. Material: blood. The receptors were sampled from a human donor with ulcerative colitis or Crohn's disease, or a healthy co-twin of an affected twin (not recorded which).

This chain links TRBV29-1 with TRBJ1-1. From germline, CDR1 is SQVTM and CDR2 ANQGSEA. The CDR3 spans 11 residues. This CDR3 reads CSVVPRWEAFF.

The V gene is TRBV5-1, the J gene TRBJ2-2; TCRdb outputs TRBD1, but without DNA this stays unchecked. The CDR3 totals 14 residues. CDR1 and CDR2 from the germline V gene are SGHRS and YFSETQ. The CDR3 is CASRHRVDTWELFF.

The chain links TRBV7-9 to TRBJ2-2; TCRdb's D call, TRBD1, is unchecked because there is no DNA. CDR1 and CDR2 from the germline V gene are SEHNR and FQNEAQ (reference sequence). This CDR3 has 14 residues. This CDR3 is CASSPGPSTGELFF.

The J gene is TRBJ2-5, the V gene TRBV5-4. The germline V gene has CDR1 SGHNT and CDR2 YYREEE (reference sequence). CDR3 size: 18 residues. The CDR3 sequence: CASSFVSSGMGAQLTQYF.

This chain uses TRBV10-3 with TRBJ1-1. The CDR3 runs 13 residues. Germline V gene sequence: CDR1 ENHRY, CDR2 SYGVKD. The CDR3 sequence is CAISETSPAEAFF.

The chain recombines TRBV6-2 or TRBV6-3 with TRBJ1-6. The V gene's germline CDR1 is MNHEY and CDR2 SVGEGT. The CDR3 runs to 15 residues. The chain's CDR3 is CASSYLTAQDSPLHF.

The V and J genes are TRBV7-2 and TRBJ2-5; TCRdb's D call, TRBD1, is unchecked because there is no DNA. Germline V gene data show CDR1 as SGHTA and CDR2 as FQGNSA. This CDR3 comprises 15 residues. The CDR3 is CASSLGARGMETQYF.

The chain's CDR3 is CASSLGDFRTDTQYF. V is TRBV7-2 and J is TRBJ2-3; lacking DNA, the TRBD2 call made by TCRdb goes unchecked. Germline CDR1 SGHTA, CDR2 FQGNSA. This CDR3 has 15 residues.

This chain connects TRBV30 to TRBJ2-3; TCRdb proposes TRBD2, but this gene call is untestable without DNA. The germline gives CDR1 GTSNPN, CDR2 SVGIG (reference sequence). This CDR3 spans 14 amino acids. The CDR3 is CAWSTSGKGDTQYF.

V and J are TRBV7-3 and TRBJ1-6; as DNA is missing, the TRBD1 call by TCRdb cannot be tested. Germline lookup yields CDR1 SGHTA and CDR2 FQGTGA. The CDR3 extends over 15 amino acids. This CDR3 reads CASSLEGLGGSPLHF.

V gene TRBV6-1 combines with J gene TRBJ2-1; the D call of TRBD1 rests on TCRdb alone, since no DNA is present to check it. CDR1 is MNHNS, CDR2 SASEGT, per germline. CDR3 size: 15 residues. The CDR3 reads CASSGLGAGYNEQFF.

The V and J genes are TRBV11-3 and TRBJ2-3. CDR1 and CDR2 from the germline V gene are SGHNT and YENEEA. The CDR3 contains 12 residues. CDR3 loop: CASSFYTDTQYF.

V is TRBV5-6 and J is TRBJ2-2; the TCRdb call, TRBD1, lacks DNA for checking. Per the germline V gene, CDR1 is SGHDT and CDR2 is YYEEEE. The CDR3 consists of 15 residues. The CDR3 is CASSPRDRGTGELFF.

The chain combines TRBV3-1 with TRBJ1-2. This CDR3 is 16 amino acids long. Germline-derived CDR1 and CDR2 are LGHDT and YNNKEL (reference sequence). This CDR3 reads CASSQWGRGANYGYTF.

The rearrangement joins TRBV11-3 to TRBJ2-1; TCRdb proposes TRBD2, but this gene call is untestable without DNA. The CDR3 loop spans 16 amino acids. The germline V gene encodes CDR1 SGHNT and CDR2 YENEEA. The CDR3 is CASSSLRLAGVNEQFF.

The CDR3: CASSDGAGANYGYTF. This chain connects TRBV9 to TRBJ1-2; with no DNA, the TCRdb D assignment of TRBD1 cannot be verified. Germline-derived CDR1 and CDR2 are SGDLS and YYNGEE. This CDR3 region has 15 residues.

The chain combines TRBV5-6 with TRBJ2-2; TCRdb returns TRBD1, unconfirmable since there is no DNA. CDR1 and CDR2 from the germline V gene are SGHDT and YYEEEE. This CDR3 is built from 16 residues. This CDR3 reads CASSLLTPRVTGELFF.

The rearrangement joins TRBV11-2 to TRBJ2-1; the D call from TCRdb, TRBD2, cannot be confirmed without DNA. Germline values: CDR1 SGHAT, CDR2 FQNNGV. The CDR3 runs to 12 residues. The CDR3 protein is CASSYERSRQFF.

The chain combines TRBV4-2 with TRBJ2-3; TCRdb calls TRBD1, which cannot be checked without DNA. Germline V gene sequence: CDR1 LGHNA, CDR2 YNFKEQ. The CDR3 consists of 17 residues. This CDR3 is CASSQEGGGGRVDTQYF.

The chain uses TRBV28 and TRBJ2-7; the D call from TCRdb, TRBD1, cannot be confirmed without DNA. There are 14 residues in the CDR3. The V gene's germline CDR1 is MDHEN and CDR2 SYDVKM. The CDR3 loop reads CASSWTGRSYEQYF. The full variable domain, its missing parts supplied by reference TRBV28 and TRBJ2-7, is DVKVTQSSRYLVKRTGEKVFLECVQDMDHENMFWYRQDPGLGLRLIYFSYDVKMKEKGDIPEGYSVSREKKERFSLILESASTNQTSMYLCASSWTGRSYEQYFGPGTRLTVT.

The CDR3 protein is CASSPGQDADTQYF. The V and J genes are TRBV5-4 and TRBJ2-3; TCRdb returns TRBD1, unconfirmable since there is no DNA. Germline CDR1 is SGHNT and CDR2 is YYREEE (reference sequence). This CDR3 region has 14 residues.